This T cell receptor beta chain was captured by sequencing in a study of T-cell reconstitution after alpha-beta-depleted transplantation in children. A library of TCRbeta sequences, prepared with unique molecular identifiers, was generated. TCRdb reanalysed the PCR reads using MiXCR and keeps one entry per CDR3 protein. Here the sample spans approximately 350,000 distinct CDR3 sequences, about 9.3% being singletons. The length of the CDR3 is 14 residues. V shed 5 bases and J shed 7 bases, with 12 bases lying between them. The material was PBMCs from the stem cell graft donor, obtained from the stem cell graft. The rearrangement links TRBV12-3 or TRBV12-4 to TRBJ1-6, with TRBD1 as a possible D gene (6 bases). The receptor was derived from a human donor who donated a stem cell graft to a child with acute lymphoblastic leukemia. The CDR3 sequence is CASSRDTVNSPLHF. The CDR3 nucleotides are TGTGCCAGCAGTCGGGACACCGTGAATTCACCCCTCCACTTT.